This TCR beta chain comes out of a study of regulatory and conventional T cells in RAG deficiency. Overall study results and limits: These Omenn syndrome Treg sorts may hold peripherally activated cells instead. Treg unique TCR beta sequences were approximately 100-fold fewer in Omenn syndrome and CID/AS patients than controls. Omenn patients showed >85% Treg-Tconv overlap and shorter CDR3 lengths.

The ends were cut back, 1 base at V and 1 base at J, with 8 bases in the middle. The CDR3 runs 15 residues. Looked up from germline, CDR1 is LGHNA and CDR2 is YNFKEQ. About this clone itself: Its target is unknown.

Libraries were prepared by immunoSEQ multiplex PCR; TCRdb keeps only in-frame clonotypes and omits some of them. The sample carries about 32,000 clones, 70% to 90% recorded once. These data were likewise used in another study, on regulatory T cells. From that report: Primers: 52 TRBV forward and 13 TRBJ reverse.

This TCR was sampled from a human donor in good health. Material for sequencing was CD8+ T cells sorted from blood. V usage is TRBV4-2 and J usage is TRBJ1-5, with D tentatively TRBD1 (5 bases). The CDR3 region has the DNA TGTGCCAGCAGCCAAGGGGGCGGGAGCAATCAGCCCCAGCATTTT. It codes for CASSQGGGSNQPQHF.